Here is one T cell receptor (beta chain) with its context. Its specificity is unknown. This CDR3 is 14 amino acids long. The V and J ends lost 2 bases and 6 bases, in that order; junction bases with no gene match: 5. CDR1 and CDR2 from the germline V gene are MNHEY and SVGAGI. Treatment: oral pan-JAK inhibitor, 5-10 mg twice daily. These data belong to a study of CD8+ T cells in alopecia areata. Study conclusions and caveats: Patients shared TCRs less clearly than mice did, possibly owing to HLA. The study found tofacitinib significantly decreased scalp clonality and expanded CD8+ clones among the top 100. In lesional scalp, particularly from alopecia totalis/universalis, clonality was higher than in normal scalp.

Extracted from the samples, RNA was reverse transcribed into cDNA to serve as the sequencing template. The data were produced by immunoSEQ multiplex PCR, yet TCRdb's version contains in-frame clones alone and is incomplete. The sample includes 90,000 or so clones, around 47% seen only once; the top ten take less than 20%. The TCR was taken from a human donor with alopecia areata. The V and J genes are TRBV6-5 and TRBJ1-1; 8 nucleotides align to TRBD1. The sample was CD8+ T cells sorted from blood, taken at week 24, from a patient treated with tofacitinib. This CDR3 reads CASSYGQGFPEAFF. CDR3 bases: TGTGCCAGCAGTTACGGACAGGGATTTCCTGAAGCTTTCTTT.